A single sample gave rise to the 21 T cell receptor beta chains below, sequenced in a study of breast tumors, draining lymph nodes, adjacent tissues. Axillary draining lymph nodes of breast cancer patients supplied the node samples. TCRdb passed the multiplex PCR reads through MiXCR, listing each CDR3 protein once. The data hold about 180,000 distinct CDR3 sequences, with approximately 33% observed a single time. Material: axillary lymph node tissue. The receptors here all came from a female donor with breast cancer. Some clones in this sample may be carry-over from other donors' samples.

V gene TRBV7-9 combines with J gene TRBJ1-6, with 8 bases fitting TRBD1. V gave up 5 bases and J gave up 14 bases; unmatched junction bases: 8. The CDR3 has 13 residues. Germline CDR1 reads SEHNR; CDR2 reads FQNEAQ (reference sequence). The CDR3 DNA follows: TGTGCCAGCAGCCCGAGACAGGGGAGGACCCTCCACTTT. This translates into CASSPRQGRTLHF. Together with reference TRBV7-9 and TRBJ1-6, the CDR3 gives the full variable domain: DTGVSQNPRHKITKRGQNVTFRCDPISEHNRLYWYRQTLGQGPEFLTYFQNEAQLEKSRLLSDRFSAERPKGSFSTLEIQRTEQGDSAMYLCASSPRQGRTLHFGNGTRLTVT.

Turning to this clonotype: A much larger clone differs from this one at a single base, so this may be a read error. The chain links TRBV6-1 to TRBJ1-2, with 10 bases matching TRBD1. The CDR3 length is 15 residues. V dropped 5 bases and J dropped 4; count of bases not matched to a gene: 7. CDR1 is MNHNS and CDR2 is SASEGT in the germline V gene. CDR3 residues: CASSRWDRGGYGYTF. CDR3 nucleotides: TGTGCCAGCAGTCGGTGGGACAGGGGCGGCTATGGCTACACCTTC.

The J gene is TRBJ1-5, the V gene TRBV24-1, with TRBD1 matching over 9 bases. J lost 4 bases, V lost 4 bases, and 7 bases had no gene match. This CDR3 has 16 amino acids. Per the germline V gene, CDR1 is KGHDR and CDR2 is SFDVKD. CDR3 sequence (DNA): TGTGCCACCAGTGACCCCGAGACAGGGGGGAATCAGCCCCAGCATTTT. Amino acids: CATSDPETGGNQPQHF.

In its sample, this clonotype was seen many times. The gene calls are TRBV2 and TRBJ2-2; TRBD1 agrees at 7 bases. CDR1 and CDR2 (germline): SNHLY, FYNNEI. This CDR3 has 13 amino acids. The ends lost 4 bases at V and 6 bases at J; junction bases unmatched: 2. CDR3 nucleotide sequence: TGTGCCAGCAGTGCGCAGGGGGCCGGGGAGCTGTTTTTT. This encodes CASSAQGAGELFF.

This clonotype has just a few counts. J is TRBJ2-3 and V is TRBV6-5; D uncertain. The CDR3 runs 13 residues. CDR1 is MNHEY and CDR2 is SVGAGI in the germline V gene. Deletions cut 6 bases from V and 6 bases from J, with 13 bases between. CDR3 sequence (DNA): TGTGCCAGCAGACCCCCCGGTAGCGATACGCAGTATTTT. This codes for CASRPPGSDTQYF.

This clonotype has at least ten counts. The chain joins TRBV12-3 or TRBV12-4 to TRBJ1-4, with D uncertain. CDR3 length equals 14 residues. V dropped 7 bases and J dropped 15 bases, with 24 bases sitting between them. For the CDR3, the DNA is TGTGCCAGCACCCTACCATCCCCTGAGGGAGAGGTGTTTTTT. Encoded protein: CASTLPSPEGEVFF.

The chain has TRBV20-1 and TRBJ1-4; D remains unclear. The CDR3 runs 12 residues. V was trimmed by 1 base and J by 8 bases, leaving 8 bases between them. Per the germline V gene, CDR1 is DFQATT and CDR2 is SNEGSKA (reference sequence). CDR3 sequence reads: CSARGQDEKLFF. For the CDR3, the DNA is TGCAGTGCTAGAGGACAAGACGAAAAACTGTTTTTT.

This clonotype was recorded at least ten times. The CDR3 is CASSSPTPGWNEQFF. The CDR3 DNA reads TGTGCCAGCAGCTCCCCTACCCCCGGCTGGAATGAGCAGTTCTTC. The chain employs TRBV9 and TRBJ2-1; D ambiguous. The CDR3 consists of 15 residues. Germline CDR1 reads SGDLS; CDR2 reads YYNGEE. V was clipped by 4 bases and J by 7 bases, with 18 bases between them.

The chain is built from TRBV12-3 or TRBV12-4 and TRBJ2-6; D is ambiguous. This CDR3 is built from 14 residues. Trimming removed 7 bases at V and 4 bases at J, with 11 bases between. CDR3 in DNA: TGTGCCAGCAAGGATTGGGCGGGGGCCAACGTCCTGACTTTC. This translates into CASKDWAGANVLTF.

This chain connects TRBV6-5 to TRBJ2-3; TRBD1 agrees at 8 bases. This CDR3 comprises 16 residues. CDR1 and CDR2 (germline): MNHEY, SVGAGI. The V gene end was trimmed by 5 bases and the J gene end by 0 bases; junction bases not matched to a gene: 7. CDR3 sequence: CASSNGTGASTDTQYF. CDR3 nucleotides: TGTGCCAGCAGTAATGGGACAGGCGCTAGCACAGATACGCAGTATTTT.

This clonotype was observed at least ten times. The chain recombines TRBV5-4 with TRBJ2-3; 8 bases align to TRBD1. CDR1 SGHNT and CDR2 YYREEE come from the germline V gene (reference sequence). Trimming at V came to 0 bases and at J to 5 bases, leaving 17 bases not matched to a gene. The CDR3 extends over 19 amino acids. As DNA, the CDR3 is TGTGCCAGCAGCTTGGGGCGCCCGGGACAGGCGGCCGCCCGAGATACGCAGTATTTT. Encoded protein: CASSLGRPGQAAARDTQYF.

The sample holds many counts of this clonotype. This chain joins TRBV7-9 and TRBJ1-3, with unresolved D. The CDR3 loop spans 16 amino acids. Germline assignment: CDR1 SEHNR and CDR2 FQNEAQ (reference sequence). V was trimmed by 4 bases and J by 4 bases, leaving 17 bases between them. CDR3 in DNA: TGTGCCAGCAGCTCGCAAATTCTAACTGGAGGAAACACCATATATTTT. Translating it yields CASSSQILTGGNTIYF.

This clonotype was observed many times. The chain has TRBV7-2 and TRBJ2-3; the D call may be TRBD1 or TRBD2 (5 bases each). CDR3 length equals 16 residues. Germline loops: CDR1 SGHTA, CDR2 FQGNSA. V lost 5 bases, J lost 1 base, and 16 bases lay in between. DNA for the CDR3: TGTGCCAGCAGCCCACCTCCGGGGCGGGGCACAGATACGCAGTATTTT. Translation: CASSPPPGRGTDTQYF.

Comment on this clonotype: A much more abundant neighbour one base away suggests this may be a read error. The rearrangement joins TRBV9 to TRBJ1-5, with D unresolved. The V and J ends lost 1 base and 6 bases respectively, with 23 bases between them. This CDR3 region has 18 residues. Germline loops: CDR1 SGDLS, CDR2 YYNGEE. This chain's CDR3 is CASSVPPFPAPRAQPQHF. The CDR3 DNA sequence: TGTGCCAGCAGCGTACCACCCTTCCCGGCCCCGAGAGCTCAGCCCCAGCATTTT.

The chain employs TRBV24-1 and TRBJ2-5; the match to TRBD1 covers 8 bases. V trimming: 4 bases; J trimming: 2 bases; junction bases outside the gene matches: 17. Germline V gene sequence: CDR1 KGHDR, CDR2 SFDVKD. The length of the CDR3 is 19 residues. The CDR3 here is CATSDSRDRLVVMQETQYF. CDR3 sequence (DNA): TGTGCCACCAGTGACAGTCGGGACAGGTTGGTCGTCATGCAAGAGACCCAGTACTTC.

Points on this clonotype: The CDR3 does not close with the conserved phenylalanine or tryptophan, likely indicating a read error. No DNA is shown, since the ends of the CDR3 on it are uncertain; the CDR3 is the one TCRdb lists. This chain joins TRBV20-1 and TRBJ1-4. The CDR3 totals 8 residues, both ends included. From germline, CDR1 is DFQATT and CDR2 SNEGSKA (reference sequence). The CDR3 sequence: CSAKGLLA.

This clonotype was detected a few times. At one end the junction does not follow the germline gene, possibly because of a read error. This rearrangement joins TRBV6-5 to TRBJ2-1, with D tentatively TRBD2 (6 bases). The V gene's germline CDR1 is MNHEY and CDR2 SVGAGI. This CDR3 is built from 15 residues. As DNA, the CDR3 is TGTGCCAGCAGTCACTCGCGACTAGGGCGAAATGAGCAGTTCTTC. Protein product: CASSHSRLGRNEQFF.

J is TRBJ2-5 and V is TRBV2; D ambiguous. This CDR3 is built from 12 residues. The V end was cut by 3 bases, the J end by 9 bases, with 11 bases between. The germline CDR1 and CDR2 sequences are SNHLY and FYNNEI. The CDR3 is CASSEGVQPQYF. The CDR3 DNA follows: TGTGCCAGCAGTGAGGGTGTTCAGCCCCAGTACTTC.

The chain recombines TRBV29-1 with TRBJ1-2, with 11 bases matching TRBD1. There are 13 residues in the CDR3. CDR1 and CDR2 (germline): SQVTM, ANQGSEA. V lost 8 bases and J lost 7; bases outside the gene matches: 9. DNA of the CDR3: TGCAGCTTACAGGACAGGGGGCGAGGTGGCTACACCTTC. Translating it yields CSLQDRGRGGYTF.

This clonotype was observed many times. The chain recombines TRBV9 with TRBJ2-1; 13 bases align to TRBD2. Germline CDR1 SGDLS, CDR2 YYNGEE. The CDR3 has 20 residues. With 4 bases clipped from V and 4 bases from J, the junction kept 17 bases outside the gene matches. The CDR3 loop reads CASSSRGGTSGALSYNEQFF. CDR3 in DNA: TGTGCCAGCAGCTCCCGGGGTGGGACTAGCGGGGCTCTTTCTTACAATGAGCAGTTCTTC.

The table lists this clonotype with a few counts. V is TRBV18 and J is TRBJ1-1; D gene uncertain. Germline-derived CDR1 and CDR2 are KGHSH and LQKENI. CDR3 length: 15 amino acids. The V gene lost 2 bases and the J gene lost 7 bases, with 17 bases spanning the gap. The CDR3 bases are TGTGCCAGCTCACCAGGTTTAGGCACAGCGTTTGAAGCTTTCTTT. It yields the protein CASSPGLGTAFEAFF.